This record looks at one T cell receptor (beta chain) sequence and its context. The table came from immunoSEQ multiplex PCR; TCRdb's copy has only in-frame clones and leaves some out. The repertoire includes approximately 21,000 clones, under 85% of them detected once, and approximately 38% sits in the top ten. Trimming pared 1 base from V and 3 bases from J, leaving 9 bases between. The CDR3 extends over 14 amino acids. CDR1 SEHNR and CDR2 FQNEAQ come from the germline V gene (reference sequence). This sample was included in a study of sequential checkpoint blockade in melanoma. Treatment indicated: randomized to nivolumab then ipilimumab (arm A) or the reverse (arm B). Patients had received no earlier DNA-damaging chemotherapy. PBMC sorting kept live CD3+CD8+ cells without CD19 or CD56.

The chain is built from TRBV7-9 and TRBJ1-2; D may be TRBD1 (5 bases). The sequence derives from a human donor with melanoma. Source: CD8+ T cells sorted from blood (inferred from file names), taken from a patient given nivolumab and ipilimumab in sequence. The CDR3 DNA sequence: TGTGCCAGCAGCTTAGAAGGGGCAGACTATGGCTACACCTTC. The encoded protein is CASSLEGADYGYTF. The full variable domain, with the rest looked up from reference TRBV7-9 and TRBJ1-2, is DTGVSQNPRHKITKRGQNVTFRCDPISEHNRLYWYRQTLGQGPEFLTYFQNEAQLEKSRLLSDRFSAERPKGSFSTLEIQRTEQGDSAMYLCASSLEGADYGYTFGSGTRLTVV.